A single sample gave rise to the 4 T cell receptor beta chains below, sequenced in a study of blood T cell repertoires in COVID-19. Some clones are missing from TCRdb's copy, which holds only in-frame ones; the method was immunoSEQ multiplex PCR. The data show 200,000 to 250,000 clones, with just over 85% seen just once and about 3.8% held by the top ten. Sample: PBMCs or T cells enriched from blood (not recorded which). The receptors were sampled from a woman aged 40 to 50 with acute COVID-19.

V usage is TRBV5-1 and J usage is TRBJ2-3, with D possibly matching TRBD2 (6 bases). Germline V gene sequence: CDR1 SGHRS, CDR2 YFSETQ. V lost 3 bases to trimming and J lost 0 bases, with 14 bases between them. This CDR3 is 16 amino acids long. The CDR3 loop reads CASSYNRGLSTDTQYF. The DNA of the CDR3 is TGCGCCAGCAGCTACAACCGGGGACTGAGCACAGATACGCAGTATTTT.

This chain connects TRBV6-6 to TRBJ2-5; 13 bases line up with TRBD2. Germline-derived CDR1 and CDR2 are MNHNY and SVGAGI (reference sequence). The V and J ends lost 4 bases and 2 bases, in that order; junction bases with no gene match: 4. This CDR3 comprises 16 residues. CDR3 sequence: CASSLLAGGPQETQYF. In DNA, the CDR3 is TGTGCCAGCAGTTTACTAGCGGGAGGGCCTCAAGAGACCCAGTACTTC.

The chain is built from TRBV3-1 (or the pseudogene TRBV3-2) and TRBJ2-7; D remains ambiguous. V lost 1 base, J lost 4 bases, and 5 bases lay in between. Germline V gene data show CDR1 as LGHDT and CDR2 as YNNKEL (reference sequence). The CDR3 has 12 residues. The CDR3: CASSQGLYEQYF. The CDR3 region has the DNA TGTGCCAGCAGCCAAGGGCTTTACGAGCAGTACTTC.

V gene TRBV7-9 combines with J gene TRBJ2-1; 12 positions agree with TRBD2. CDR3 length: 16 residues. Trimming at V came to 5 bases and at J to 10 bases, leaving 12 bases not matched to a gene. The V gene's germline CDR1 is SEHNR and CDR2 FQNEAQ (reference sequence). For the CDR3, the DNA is TGTGCCAGCAGCCTCTCGGGACTAGCGGGCCGGGGGGAGCAGTTCTTC. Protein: CASSLSGLAGRGEQFF.